One and the same sample provided the 27 T cell receptor beta chains below, sequenced in a study of OX40 agonist ivuxolimab in advanced cancers. Here immunoSEQ multiplex PCR was the method, and the copy in TCRdb shows in-frame clones only, minus some. The sample lists tens of thousands of clones; around nine tenths were seen once. The sample was CD4+ or CD8+ T cells sorted from blood, taken in a trial of the OX40 agonist ivuxolimab. These receptors were obtained from an adult with an advanced solid tumor such as melanoma, head and neck, liver or kidney cancer.

This clone was found once. This rearrangement joins TRBV27 to TRBJ2-3, with a weak D call TRBD1 (5 bases). The germline V gene has CDR1 MNHEY and CDR2 SMNVEV (reference sequence). Trimming removed 2 bases at V and 4 bases at J, with 16 bases between. The CDR3 consists of 16 residues. The chain's CDR3 is CASSLRVPRVSDTQYF. The CDR3 DNA reads TGTGCCAGCAGTTTACGGGTCCCCAGGGTTTCAGATACGCAGTATTTT.

The CDR3 coding sequence is TGCGCCAGCAGCTTGGATCCCGGTTTGAACACTGAAGCTTTCTTT. This gives the protein CASSLDPGLNTEAFF. This chain uses TRBV5-1 with TRBJ1-1, with D unclear. This CDR3 is 15 amino acids long. Between the trimmed V and J ends, which lost 0 bases and 0 bases, there was a span of 9 bases. CDR1 and CDR2 from the germline V gene are SGHRS and YFSETQ. Full variable domain (rest looked up from reference TRBV5-1 and TRBJ1-1): KAGVTQTPRYLIKTRGQQVTLSCSPISGHRSVSWYQQTPGQGLQFLFEYFSETQRNKGNFPGRFSGRQFSNSRSEMNVSTLELGDSALYLCASSLDPGLNTEAFFGQGTRLTVV.

The chain has TRBV7-9 and TRBJ1-1; TRBD1 might be the D (5 bases). This CDR3 has 16 amino acids. The V gene's germline CDR1 is SEHNR and CDR2 FQNEAQ (reference sequence). V was cut by 1 base and J by 6 bases, with 18 bases left in between. CDR3 sequence: CASSLDAREWGAEAFF. CDR3 bases: TGTGCCAGCAGCTTAGATGCCAGGGAGTGGGGCGCTGAAGCTTTCTTT.

This chain connects TRBV5-8 to TRBJ2-7; D possibly matches TRBD1 or TRBD2 (6 bases each). Germline V lookup: CDR1 SGHTS, CDR2 YDEGEE. Deletions cut 4 bases from V and 0 bases from J, with 17 bases between. The length of the CDR3 is 16 residues. Written as DNA, the CDR3 is TGTGCCAGCAGCCGATCCTTGGGGGGCTACTCCTACGAGCAGTACTTC. Its protein product is CASSRSLGGYSYEQYF.

The chain combines TRBV11-2 with TRBJ2-3; either TRBD1 or TRBD2 may supply D (6 bases each). V was trimmed by 4 bases and J by 2 bases, leaving 16 bases between them. From germline, CDR1 is SGHAT and CDR2 FQNNGV. This CDR3 region has 16 residues. The CDR3 nucleotides are TGTGCCAGCAGCTCAGCCGCCGGGGGCCTCACAGATACGCAGTATTTT. Its translation: CASSSAAGGLTDTQYF. The whole variable domain, remainder taken from reference TRBV11-2 and TRBJ2-3, is EAGVAQSPRYKIIEKRQSVAFWCNPISGHATLYWYQQILGQGPKLLIQFQNNGVVDDSQLPKDRFSAERLKGVDSTLKIQPAKLEDSAVYLCASSSAAGGLTDTQYFGPGTRLTVL.

The chain recombines TRBV20-1 with TRBJ1-2; D is unresolved. Deletions cut 0 bases from V and 8 bases from J, with 7 bases between. The CDR3 consists of 11 residues. Germline V gene lookup returns CDR1 DFQATT and CDR2 SNEGSKA (reference sequence). CDR3 protein: CSARDFWGYTF. Here the CDR3 DNA reads TGCAGTGCTAGAGATTTTTGGGGCTACACCTTC.

This chain links TRBV7-2 with TRBJ1-1; TRBD1 matches 9 bases. J was trimmed by 4 bases and V by 6 bases; bases with no gene match: 9. The CDR3 extends over 15 amino acids. The germline V gene encodes CDR1 SGHTA and CDR2 FQGNSA. The CDR3 loop is CASSVRDRAGTEAFF. The CDR3 DNA reads as TGTGCCAGCAGTGTCCGGGACAGGGCTGGCACTGAAGCTTTCTTT.

The chain links TRBV4-3 to TRBJ1-3, with 9 positions matching TRBD1. Unmatched junction bases numbered 4, after V lost 0 bases and J lost 4 bases. The germline gives CDR1 LGHNA, CDR2 YSLEER. This CDR3 has 16 residues. The CDR3 nucleotides are TGCGCCAGCAGCCAAGATTCGGGGACAGGGGGAAACACCATATATTTT. Amino acids: CASSQDSGTGGNTIYF.

As to this clone: This specimen includes other DNA sequences encoding the same CDR3. V is TRBV13 and J is TRBJ1-1, with a weak D call TRBD1 (5 bases). CDR1 is PRHDT, CDR2 FYEKMQ, per germline (reference sequence). Trimming took off 4 bases at V and 1 base at J, with 13 bases between the two ends. This CDR3 region has 15 residues. The CDR3 region is CASSSEGAANTEAFF. As DNA, the CDR3 is TGTGCCAGCAGCTCCGAAGGGGCGGCGAACACTGAAGCTTTCTTT.

The V call is TRBV4-1, the J call TRBJ1-1, with D possibly matching TRBD1 (5 bases). Germline CDR1 is MGHRA and CDR2 is YSYEKL. V was cut by 7 bases and J by 4 bases, with 22 bases left in between. This CDR3 is built from 16 residues. CDR3 DNA sequence: TGCGCCAGCACCCTAGGGGTAGGGGTAGGGAGCACTGAAGCTTTCTTT. This sequence encodes CASTLGVGVGSTEAFF.

The chain carries TRBV12-5 and TRBJ1-2; D might be TRBD1 (5 bases). V gave up 6 bases and J gave up 3 bases, with 14 bases separating them. Germline V gene sequence: CDR1 LGHNT, CDR2 FRNRAP. The length of the CDR3 is 14 residues. The CDR3, as DNA: TGTGCTAGTGGCTTTGGGGGGTTACACTATGGCTACACCTTC. Its translation is CASGFGGLHYGYTF.

The chain is built from TRBV7-9 and TRBJ1-4; D is ambiguous. Germline V gene sequence: CDR1 SEHNR, CDR2 FQNEAQ (reference sequence). The germline V and J ends were trimmed by 1 base and 0 bases, with 6 bases remaining between them. The CDR3 covers 15 residues. The CDR3: CASSLVVATNEKLFF. The CDR3 DNA reads TGTGCCAGCAGCTTAGTTGTTGCAACTAATGAAAAACTGTTTTTT.

This chain links TRBV4-3 with TRBJ2-5; D unresolved. Judging by the DNA end, TRBJ2-7 fits better; the J call may be wrong. Germline values: CDR1 LGHNA, CDR2 YSLEER. The CDR3 loop spans 15 amino acids. CDR3 DNA sequence: TGCGCCAGCAGCCAAGATCTGGCGGTCTCCTACGAGCAGTACTTC. Amino acid sequence: CASSQDLAVSYEQYF.

A remark on this clone: At one boundary the junction diverges from the germline segment, which might be a read error. The chain couples TRBV5-1 to TRBJ1-1; TRBD1 matches 10 bases. The CDR3 is made up of 16 amino acids. CDR1 and CDR2 from the germline V gene are SGHRS and YFSETQ. CDR3 residues: CASSTTGQGFLTEASF. The CDR3 DNA sequence: TGCGCCAGCAGCACAACGGGACAGGGGTTTTTGACTGAAGCTTCCTTT. Full variable domain (rest looked up from reference TRBV5-1 and TRBJ1-1): KAGVTQTPRYLIKTRGQQVTLSCSPISGHRSVSWYQQTPGQGLQFLFEYFSETQRNKGNFPGRFSGRQFSNSRSEMNVSTLELGDSALYLCASSTTGQGFLTEASFGQGTRLTVV.

This clone was recorded many times. V and J are TRBV5-8 and TRBJ1-1; D possibly corresponds to TRBD1 (6 bases). The CDR3 consists of 16 residues. Trimming stripped 5 bases from V and 0 bases from J, with 17 bases between. Germline CDR1 reads SGHTS; CDR2 reads YDEGEE. The chain's CDR3 is CASRQYRDNMNTEAFF. The CDR3 region has the DNA TGTGCCAGCAGACAATACCGGGACAACATGAACACTGAAGCTTTCTTT.

The gene calls are TRBV7-3 and TRBJ1-6, with D hard to call. Germline V gives CDR1 SGHTA, CDR2 FQGTGA. The ends were cut back, 0 bases at V and 0 bases at J, with 6 bases in the middle. The length of the CDR3 is 16 residues. CDR3 sequence: CASSLTVPSYNSPLHF. The CDR3 bases are TGTGCCAGCAGCTTAACCGTCCCCTCCTATAATTCACCCCTCCACTTT.

This chain uses TRBV11-2 with TRBJ1-2, with D possibly matching TRBD1 (6 bases). This CDR3 is built from 18 residues. The V end was cut by 4 bases, the J end by 0 bases, with 21 bases between. From germline, CDR1 is SGHAT and CDR2 FQNNGV. The DNA for the CDR3 is TGTGCCAGCAGCTCTGGGGGGACACCCACCCCTACTAACTATGGCTACACCTTC. Residues: CASSSGGTPTPTNYGYTF.

Regarding this clone: The junction shows a germline mismatch at one end, possibly a read error. The chain is built from TRBV14 and TRBJ2-7; no firm D call. CDR3 length equals 16 residues. Germline CDR1 SGHDN, CDR2 FVKESK. This CDR3 reads CAGSQGFPQSSYEQYF. CDR3 sequence (DNA): TGTGCCGGCAGCCAAGGTTTTCCTCAAAGCTCCTACGAGCAGTACTTC.

The chain combines TRBV6-4 with TRBJ1-1; maybe TRBD1 (6 bases). Germline V lookup: CDR1 MRHNA, CDR2 SNTAGT. Trimming stripped 0 bases from V and 5 bases from J, with 10 bases between. The CDR3 consists of 14 residues. This CDR3 reads CASSDSARGTEAFF. The CDR3 DNA follows: TGTGCCAGCAGTGACTCTGCGAGGGGGACTGAAGCTTTCTTT.

As regards this clone: An end of the junction does not agree with germline; a read error may underlie this. The chain uses TRBV5-6 and TRBJ2-5, with 7 bases fitting TRBD1. Germline V gene sequence: CDR1 SGHDT, CDR2 YYEEEE. This CDR3 is 14 amino acids long. The CDR3 loop reads CASSLVQGSEAQYF. The DNA for the CDR3 is TGTGCCAGCAGCTTGGTACAGGGGTCAGAGGCCCAGTACTTC.

The chain employs TRBV11-2 and TRBJ1-6, with D possibly being TRBD1 (6 bases). Germline V gene sequence: CDR1 SGHAT, CDR2 FQNNGV. This CDR3 comprises 17 residues. Trimming shortened V by 4 bases and J by 4 bases, and 17 bases separated the two germline ends. As DNA, the CDR3 is TGTGCCAGCAGCTCCAGGGGTCCACTAATTTATAATTCACCCCTCCACTTT. Protein product: CASSSRGPLIYNSPLHF. Full variable domain (outside the CDR3, taken from reference TRBV11-2 and TRBJ1-6): EAGVAQSPRYKIIEKRQSVAFWCNPISGHATLYWYQQILGQGPKLLIQFQNNGVVDDSQLPKDRFSAERLKGVDSTLKIQPAKLEDSAVYLCASSSRGPLIYNSPLHFGNGTRLTVT.

V gene TRBV7-6 combines with J gene TRBJ1-5, with a possible D match to TRBD1 (5 bases). The CDR3 covers 15 residues. The germline V gene encodes CDR1 SGHVS and CDR2 FNYEAQ. V was shortened by 5 bases and J by 4 bases, with 15 bases between the two germline ends. CDR3 protein: CASSADLGGNQPQHF. Here the CDR3 DNA reads TGTGCCAGCAGCGCGGATCTCGGGGGGAATCAGCCCCAGCATTTT.

This chain joins TRBV7-9 and TRBJ1-1; tentative D call: TRBD1 (5 bases). Germline V lookup: CDR1 SEHNR, CDR2 FQNEAQ (reference sequence). V gave up 3 bases and J gave up 3 bases, with 11 bases separating them. The CDR3 contains 14 residues. CDR3 loop: CASSFGEGYTEAFF. CDR3 DNA sequence: TGTGCCAGCAGCTTCGGGGAGGGGTACACTGAAGCTTTCTTT. The whole variable domain, filled in from reference TRBV7-9 and TRBJ1-1, reads DTGVSQNPRHKITKRGQNVTFRCDPISEHNRLYWYRQTLGQGPEFLTYFQNEAQLEKSRLLSDRFSAERPKGSFSTLEIQRTEQGDSAMYLCASSFGEGYTEAFFGQGTRLTVV.

The rearrangement links TRBV9 to TRBJ2-7; 9 bases are a match to TRBD1. This CDR3 has 15 residues. Unmatched junction bases numbered 8, after V lost 5 bases and J lost 2 bases. Germline values: CDR1 SGDLS, CDR2 YYNGEE. The CDR3 nucleotides read TGTGCCAGCAGTGATCCGGGGACAGGGACCTACGAGCAGTACTTC. It encodes CASSDPGTGTYEQYF. Drawing the rest from reference TRBV9 and TRBJ2-7, the complete variable domain is DSGVTQTPKHLITATGQRVTLRCSPRSGDLSVYWYQQSLDQGLQFLIQYYNGEERAKGNILERFSAQQFPDLHSELNLSSLELGDSALYFCASSDPGTGTYEQYFGPGTRLTVT.

V and J are TRBV5-6 and TRBJ1-1; D gene unclear. The CDR3 spans 14 residues. Trimming removed 4 bases from V and 2 bases from J, with 12 bases in between. The germline gives CDR1 SGHDT, CDR2 YYEEEE. CDR3 loop: CASSPEGPNTEAFF. In DNA, the CDR3 is TGTGCCAGCAGCCCAGAGGGCCCCAACACTGAAGCTTTCTTT.

This chain joins TRBV9 and TRBJ2-1, with 15 bases lining up with TRBD2. Trimming took 3 bases from V and 2 from J; bases not matched to a gene: 3. The CDR3 totals 17 residues. The germline gives CDR1 SGDLS, CDR2 YYNGEE. The CDR3 protein is CASSEGTSGGTYNEQFF. CDR3 DNA sequence: TGTGCCAGCAGCGAGGGGACTAGCGGGGGGACCTACAATGAGCAGTTCTTC.

This clone appeared once. The CDR3 sequence is CAGDRGSPDTQYF. The CDR3 nucleotides read TGTGCCGGAGACAGGGGTAGTCCAGATACGCAGTATTTT. This chain connects TRBV2 to TRBJ2-3, with 8 positions matching TRBD1. This CDR3 is built from 13 residues. The V and J ends lost 11 bases and 4 bases, in that order; junction bases with no gene match: 8. From germline, CDR1 is SNHLY and CDR2 FYNNEI.